Listed here are 15 T cell receptor beta chains from one sample, sequenced in a study of identical twins. TCRdb called the 5' RACE reads again in MiXCR, with one record for every CDR3 protein. This table holds over 600,000 distinct CDR3 sequences, 20% to 25% found once. This sample was also put to use in a study of T cells expressing NK-cell markers.

Input material: PBMCs. The receptors were sampled from a young woman in good health.

This clonotype showed up many times. The chain employs TRBV12-3 or TRBV12-4 and TRBJ2-7; D is unresolved. Deletions cut 1 base from V and 0 bases from J, with 4 bases between. This CDR3 is 13 amino acids long. This chain's CDR3 is CASSLGASYEQYF. CDR3 bases: TGTGCCAGCAGTTTAGGGGCCTCCTACGAGCAGTACTTC.

The rearrangement uses TRBV2 and TRBJ2-7, with TRBD1 matching over 9 bases. The germline CDR1 and CDR2 sequences are SNHLY and FYNNEI. V gave up 6 bases and J gave up 0 bases; unmatched junction bases: 9. The CDR3 length is 16 residues. As DNA, the CDR3 is TGTGCCAGCAGCCCGGGACAGGGATTTACCTCCTACGAGCAGTACTTC. This translates into CASSPGQGFTSYEQYF.

This chain uses TRBV7-3 with TRBJ2-5, with 7 bases lining up with TRBD1. Unmatched junction bases numbered 8, after V lost 5 bases and J lost 5 bases. CDR1 is SGHTA, CDR2 FQGTGA, per germline. The CDR3 is made up of 14 amino acids. CDR3 DNA: TGTGCCAGCAGCCCGACAGGGCGGTTGGAGACCCAGTACTTC. Protein sequence: CASSPTGRLETQYF.

This clonotype was observed a few times. The chain joins TRBV18 to TRBJ2-5; TRBD2 matches 9 bases. Germline CDR1 is KGHSH and CDR2 is LQKENI. The CDR3 has 18 amino acids. Germline trimming cut 3 bases from V and 5 bases from J; bases unmatched to any gene: 16. The CDR3 spells CASSPRSVSGGPMETQYF. For the CDR3, the DNA is TGTGCCAGCTCACCGAGGTCGGTTAGCGGGGGCCCCATGGAGACCCAGTACTTC.

This rearrangement joins TRBV20-1 to TRBJ2-2; D remains unclear. Trimming took 5 bases from V and 3 from J, leaving 10 bases between them. CDR1 and CDR2 (germline): DFQATT, SNEGSKA (reference sequence). The CDR3 is made up of 13 amino acids. The CDR3 DNA sequence: TGCAGTGCTCCTTCGAAGGACACCGGGGAGCTGTTTTTT. Translation: CSAPSKDTGELFF.

This clonotype was observed a few times. The chain has TRBV27 and TRBJ2-3; no firm D call. In germline, CDR1 is MNHEY, CDR2 SMNVEV (reference sequence). V shed 3 bases and J shed 6 bases, with 10 bases lying between them. There are 13 residues in the CDR3. DNA of the CDR3: TGTGCCAGCAGTTTTTGGGGTATTGATACGCAGTATTTT. Translated: CASSFWGIDTQYF.

The V and J genes are TRBV7-2 and TRBJ2-3; 12 nucleotides align to TRBD2. CDR1 is SGHTA, CDR2 FQGNSA, per germline. CDR3 size: 15 residues. V lost 3 bases and J lost 8; bases outside the gene matches: 6. CDR3 in DNA: TGTGCCAGCAGCTTGGCTAGCGGGGGGGCCGGTACGCAGTATTTT. Its protein product is CASSLASGGAGTQYF.

V gene TRBV4-1 combines with J gene TRBJ1-6; the D is unclear. V gave up 0 bases and J gave up 7 bases, with 16 bases separating them. The CDR3 covers 17 residues. Germline V gene data show CDR1 as MGHRA and CDR2 as YSYEKL. CDR3 region: CASSQEIRTGGNSPLHF. The CDR3 nucleotides are TGCGCCAGCAGCCAAGAAATCCGCACTGGTGGGAATTCACCCCTCCACTTT.

This clonotype was detected only a few times. The rearrangement joins TRBV5-1 to TRBJ1-1, with unresolved D. Between the trimmed V and J ends, which lost 1 base and 5 bases, there was a span of 12 bases. The CDR3 contains 14 residues. Germline V gives CDR1 SGHRS, CDR2 YFSETQ. Here the CDR3 reads CASSLMHGETEAFF. In DNA, the CDR3 is TGCGCCAGCAGCTTGATGCACGGGGAGACTGAAGCTTTCTTT.

This clonotype was seen a few times. The V call is TRBV12-3 or TRBV12-4, the J call TRBJ2-6, with D perhaps matching TRBD1 (6 bases). CDR3 length equals 15 residues. V lost 2 bases, J lost 2 bases, and 7 bases lay in between. This chain's CDR3 is CASSLRQAGANVLTF. The CDR3 DNA reads as TGTGCCAGCAGTTTAAGACAGGCTGGGGCCAACGTCCTGACTTTC.

This clonotype was recorded a few times. The CDR3 spells CASRLLAGDEQFF. CDR3 in DNA: TGTGCCAGCAGGCTACTAGCGGGGGATGAGCAGTTCTTC. The chain recombines TRBV5-5 with TRBJ2-1, with 11 bases fitting TRBD2. CDR1 is SGHKS and CDR2 is YYEKEE in the germline V gene (reference sequence). The length of the CDR3 is 13 residues. J lost 8 bases, V lost 5 bases, and 3 bases had no gene match.

This clonotype was recorded a few times. The V call is TRBV7-9, the J call TRBJ2-1, with D tentatively TRBD1 or TRBD2 (5 bases each). V was cut by 5 bases and J by 12 bases, with 14 bases left in between. The CDR3 has 12 amino acids. In germline, CDR1 is SEHNR, CDR2 FQNEAQ (reference sequence). CDR3 in DNA: TGTGCCAGCAGCCAAGGGGACCCTAGGCAGTTCTTC. Its protein is CASSQGDPRQFF.

The chain combines TRBV30 with TRBJ2-3, with D perhaps matching TRBD1 (5 bases). This CDR3 is 14 amino acids long. The germline V and J ends were trimmed by 1 base and 4 bases, with 12 bases remaining between them. The germline gives CDR1 GTSNPN, CDR2 SVGIG (reference sequence). As DNA, the CDR3 is TGTGCCTGGAGTGGGGCTTGGGGCGCAGATACGCAGTATTTT. Amino acid sequence: CAWSGAWGADTQYF.

The J gene is TRBJ2-3, the V gene TRBV6-1, with 7 bases aligning to TRBD2. The ends lost 6 bases at V and 6 bases at J; junction bases unmatched: 15. The CDR3 runs 16 residues. Germline CDR1 and CDR2: MNHNS and SASEGT. CDR3 region: CASSHPQVRGWDTQYF. In DNA, the CDR3 is TGTGCCAGCAGCCATCCGCAGGTGCGGGGGTGGGATACGCAGTATTTT.

This clonotype was counted between two and nine times. V is TRBV20-1 and J is TRBJ1-5; 7 bases fit TRBD1. There are 13 residues in the CDR3. Per germline, CDR1 DFQATT and CDR2 SNEGSKA (reference sequence). V was clipped by 5 bases and J by 1 base; unmatched bases: 2. CDR3 sequence (DNA): TGCAGTGCTGAGGGACAGAGCAATCAGCCCCAGCATTTT. Its translation: CSAEGQSNQPQHF.